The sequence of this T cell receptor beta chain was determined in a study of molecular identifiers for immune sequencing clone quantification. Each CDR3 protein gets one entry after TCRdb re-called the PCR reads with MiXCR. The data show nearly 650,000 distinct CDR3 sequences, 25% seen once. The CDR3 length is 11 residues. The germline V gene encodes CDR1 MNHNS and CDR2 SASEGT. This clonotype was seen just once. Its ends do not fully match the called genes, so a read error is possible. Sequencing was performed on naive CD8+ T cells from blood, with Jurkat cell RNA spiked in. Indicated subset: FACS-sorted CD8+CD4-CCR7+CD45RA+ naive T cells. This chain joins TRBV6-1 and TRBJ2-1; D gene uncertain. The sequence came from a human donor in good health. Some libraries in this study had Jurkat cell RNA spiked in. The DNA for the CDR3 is TGTGCCAGCAGTGAATACAATGAGCAGTCCTTC. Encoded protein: CASSEYNEQSF.